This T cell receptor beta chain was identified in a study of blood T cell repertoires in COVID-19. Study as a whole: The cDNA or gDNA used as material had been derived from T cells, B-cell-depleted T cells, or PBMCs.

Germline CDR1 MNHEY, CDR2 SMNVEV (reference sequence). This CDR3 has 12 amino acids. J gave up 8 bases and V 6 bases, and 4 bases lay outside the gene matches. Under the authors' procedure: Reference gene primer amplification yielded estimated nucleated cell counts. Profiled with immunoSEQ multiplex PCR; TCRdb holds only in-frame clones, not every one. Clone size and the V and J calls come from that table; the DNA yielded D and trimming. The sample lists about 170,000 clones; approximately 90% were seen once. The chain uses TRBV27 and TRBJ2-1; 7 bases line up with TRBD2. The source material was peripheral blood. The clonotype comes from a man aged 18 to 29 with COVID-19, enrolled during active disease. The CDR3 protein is CASRWGRDEQFF. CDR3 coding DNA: TGTGCCAGCAGGTGGGGGAGGGATGAGCAGTTCTTC.